The rows below give T cell receptor beta chains drawn from one sample of a study of cytomegalovirus exposure and HLA in healthy donors. The table came from immunoSEQ multiplex PCR; TCRdb's copy has only in-frame clones and leaves some out. The repertoire consists of about 52,000 clones, with roughly 60% occurring once and the leading ten covering 10% to 15%. Sequencing used PBMCs. The receptors shown here come from a human donor in good health. CDR3s include the opening cysteine and the closing phenylalanine or tryptophan. A D gene is named only where the DNA matches it firmly. Expanded clones are given a class, and other clones once, few, many or no size at all.

J gene,V gene,clone size,D gene,CDR3 protein,CDR3 DNA
TRBJ2-1,TRBV10-1,.,TRBD2,CASSGGLAGHNEQFF,TGCGCCAGCAGTGGGGGACTAGCGGGGCACAATGAGCAGTTCTTC
TRBJ1-5,TRBV5-1,few,TRBD1,CASSREGASNQPQHF,TGCGCCAGCAGCCGGGAGGGGGCTAGCAATCAGCCCCAGCATTTT
TRBJ2-5,TRBV2,.,TRBD1,CASSWSRGRETQYF,TGTGCCAGCAGTTGGTCGAGGGGGCGAGAGACCCAGTACTTC
TRBJ1-6,TRBV18,.,TRBD1,CASSPQKTGYNSPLHF,TGTGCCAGCTCACCGCAAAAGACAGGGTATAATTCACCCCTCCACTTT
TRBJ2-1,TRBV5-4,few,.,CASSLDSDSYNEQFF,TGTGCCAGCAGCCTTGATAGCGACTCCTACAATGAGCAGTTCTTC
TRBJ1-1,TRBV7-2,few,.,CASSLQANTEAFF,TGTGCCAGCAGCTTACAGGCCAACACTGAAGCTTTCTTT
TRBJ2-7,TRBV5-8,.,.,CASSLPQAYEQYF,TGTGCCAGCAGCTTGCCACAGGCCTACGAGCAGTACTTC
TRBJ2-7,TRBV19,.,.,CASSIQGGSAYEQYF,TGTGCCAGTAGTATACAGGGAGGATCCGCCTACGAGCAGTACTTC
TRBJ2-3,TRBV6-1,.,.,CASKSRDTDTQYF,TGTGCCAGCAAAAGTCGGGACACAGATACGCAGTATTTT
TRBJ2-5,TRBV5-4,once,TRBD2,CASSLGLAGGQETQYF,TGTGCCAGCAGCTTAGGACTAGCGGGGGGACAAGAGACCCAGTACTTC
TRBJ1-4,TRBV5-1,.,.,CASSLRIRVEKLFF,TGCGCCAGCAGCTTGCGTATCCGTGTTGAAAAACTGTTTTTT
TRBJ1-6,TRBV6-1,few,TRBD1,CASSQTGDSPLHF,TGTGCCAGCAGTCAGACAGGGGATTCACCCCTCCACTTT
TRBJ2-5,TRBV5-4,few,TRBD2,CASSNSGGFQETQYF,TGTGCCAGCAGTAATAGCGGGGGTTTCCAAGAGACCCAGTACTTC
TRBJ2-4,TRBV25-1,.,TRBD1,CASSDHRGPGNIQYF,TGTGCCAGCAGCGATCACAGGGGCCCCGGAAACATTCAGTACTTC
TRBJ2-4,TRBV5-6,.,TRBD1,CASSQNRGVGAKNIQYF,TGTGCCAGCAGCCAGAACAGGGGCGTAGGTGCCAAAAACATTCAGTACTTC
TRBJ2-1,TRBV7-8,few,TRBD2,CASSTWTSGATYNEQFF,TGTGCCAGCAGCACTTGGACTAGCGGGGCCACTTACAATGAGCAGTTCTTC
TRBJ2-7,TRBV19,.,TRBD1,CASSMQGAYYEQYF,TGTGCCAGTAGTATGCAGGGGGCTTACTACGAGCAGTACTTC
TRBJ2-3,TRBV27,.,TRBD2,CASSPIAGTSGGTDTQYF,TGTGCCAGCAGTCCAATAGCCGGGACTAGCGGGGGAACAGATACGCAGTATTTT
TRBJ2-7,TRBV11-2,.,TRBD2,CASSPSGMYEQYF,TGTGCCAGCAGCCCTAGCGGAATGTACGAGCAGTACTTC
TRBJ1-1,TRBV14,.,TRBD1,CASSQLQGARAFF,TGTGCCAGCAGCCAACTACAGGGGGCGCGGGCTTTCTTT
TRBJ1-2,TRBV27,.,.,CASSSPFGGDYGYTF,TGTGCCAGCAGTTCACCCTTTGGGGGGGACTATGGCTACACCTTC
TRBJ1-5,TRBV30,.,.,CAWRQGGNQPQHF,TGTGCCTGGAGACAAGGGGGCAATCAGCCCCAGCATTTT
TRBJ2-7,TRBV11-2,.,TRBD2,CASSLVDGGVGEQYF,TGTGCCAGCAGCTTGGTCGACGGGGGGGTAGGGGAGCAGTACTTC
TRBJ1-1,TRBV6-5,.,TRBD1,CASRGQGTNTEAFF,TGTGCCAGCAGAGGACAGGGGACGAACACTGAAGCTTTCTTT
TRBJ1-2,TRBV7-9,.,.,CASSLTANYGYTF,TGTGCCAGCAGCCTCACAGCTAACTATGGCTACACCTTC
TRBJ2-1,TRBV13,.,TRBD2,CASSLRGLAGVYEQFF,TGTGCCAGCAGCTTACGGGGACTAGCGGGGGTCTATGAGCAGTTCTTC
TRBJ2-7,TRBV7-6,few,TRBD2,CASSPTFLAGGPGSYEQYF,TGTGCCAGCAGCCCGACCTTCCTAGCGGGGGGGCCTGGCTCCTACGAGCAGTACTTC
TRBJ2-2,TRBV28,.,TRBD2,CASGRAGDSRTGELFF,TGTGCCAGCGGGAGAGCGGGGGACTCGAGGACCGGGGAGCTGTTTTTT
TRBJ1-5,TRBV19,.,TRBD1,CASSIVRGGFGSNQPQHF,TGTGCCAGTAGTATAGTAAGAGGGGGCTTTGGTAGCAATCAGCCCCAGCATTTT
TRBJ1-3,TRBV4-1,few,.,CASSRGHTGLSGNTIYF,TGCGCCAGCAGCCGGGGACATACAGGGCTGTCTGGAAACACCATATATTTT
TRBJ1-3,TRBV7-9,.,.,CASSLGGTGNTIYF,TGTGCCAGCAGCTTAGGAGGGACTGGAAACACCATATATTTT
TRBJ2-1,TRBV7-9,.,.,CASSTLGGGSSSYNEQFF,TGTGCCAGCAGTACGCTAGGGGGGGGCTCTAGCTCCTACAATGAGCAGTTCTTC
TRBJ1-6,TRBV30,few,.,CAWSATGTNSPLHF,TGTGCCTGGAGTGCCACAGGGACCAATTCACCCCTCCACTTT
TRBJ1-1,TRBV12-5,.,.,CASGARAEAFF,TGTGCTAGTGGTGCACGCGCAGAAGCTTTCTTT
TRBJ2-7,TRBV4-3,.,.,CASSQDFQRNGGEQYF,TGCGCCAGCAGCCAAGACTTTCAGCGGAACGGCGGCGAGCAGTACTTC
TRBJ2-7,TRBV7-6,once,TRBD1,CASSAWGQGTYEQYF,TGTGCCAGCAGCGCGTGGGGACAGGGGACCTACGAGCAGTACTTC
TRBJ1-1,TRBV5-1,.,.,CASSFQSGGGTEAFF,TGCGCCAGCAGCTTCCAGTCTGGGGGAGGCACTGAAGCTTTCTTT
TRBJ2-3,TRBV29-1,.,TRBD2,CSVEEWEGTSGASAKSDTQYF,TGCAGCGTTGAAGAATGGGAGGGGACTAGCGGGGCGAGCGCCAAATCTGATACGCAGTATTTT
TRBJ2-7,TRBV5-1,.,.,CASSFEGGEQYF,TGCGCCAGCAGCTTCGAGGGCGGCGAGCAGTACTTC